Below are 30 T cell receptor beta chains sequenced from a single sample in a study of shared clonotypes between healthy human individuals (dated by TCRdb to about 2020). For the CD8 naive samples, CD45RO-negative cells were positively selected for CCR7, yielding a CD45RA+CCR7+ population from which TemRA cells were excluded. The library was generated by the immunoSEQ multiplex PCR assay. TCRdb limited this immuneACCESS table to in-frame rearrangements with V and J called. A share of clones is missing; checked studies link under half to unresolved V genes, and the rest is unexplained. The sample table records millions of clones; just under 95% of these occur just once. The ten largest clonotypes hold 0.9% to 1.3% of the sample. Material: naive CD8+ T cells sorted from blood. The sample's cell subset or site label, decoded: CD45RA+CCR7+. The receptors shown here come from a man aged 18 to 30 in good health.

Concerning this clone itself: Other DNA sequences from this sample encode an identical CDR3 as well. The rearrangement joins TRBV7-6 to TRBJ2-3, with 8 bases fitting TRBD2. V was clipped by 6 bases and J by 2 bases; unmatched bases: 4. The CDR3 spans 14 residues. Germline V lookup: CDR1 SGHVS, CDR2 FNYEAQ. As DNA, the CDR3 is TGTGCCAGCAGTTCTAGCGGGTCCACAGATACGCAGTATTTT. The encoded protein is CASSSSGSTDTQYF. Combining the CDR3 with reference TRBV7-6 and TRBJ2-3 gives the whole variable domain GAGVSQSPRYKVTKRGQDVALRCDPISGHVSLYWYRQALGQGPEFLTYFNYEAQQDKSGLPNDRFSAERPEGSISTLTIQRTEQRDSAMYRCASSSSGSTDTQYFGPGTRLTVL.

The chain couples TRBV27 to TRBJ1-6, with TRBD1 as a possible D gene (6 bases). This CDR3 comprises 14 residues. Germline V gene data show CDR1 as MNHEY and CDR2 as SMNVEV (reference sequence). V was clipped by 2 bases and J by 10 bases, with 12 bases between them. The CDR3 coding sequence is TGTGCCAGCAGTTTAGGGGGGGCAAGGTCACCCCTCCACTTT. Translated: CASSLGGARSPLHF.

This clone is a singleton in its sample. The V gene is TRBV27, the J gene TRBJ2-7, with D possibly matching TRBD2 (6 bases). The CDR3 length is 12 residues. Germline V gene data show CDR1 as MNHEY and CDR2 as SMNVEV (reference sequence). V was pared by 8 bases and J by 6 bases, with 14 bases between. The CDR3 here is CASSEVGGEQYF. DNA of the CDR3: TGTGCCAGCTCGGAGGTGGGGGGCGAGCAGTACTTC.

As to this clone: This CDR3 is also generated by other DNA sequences in the sample. The chain employs TRBV5-4 and TRBJ2-5; no firm D call. In germline, CDR1 is SGHNT, CDR2 YYREEE (reference sequence). V was shortened by 0 bases and J by 5 bases, with 14 bases between the two germline ends. This CDR3 spans 15 amino acids. CDR3 DNA sequence: TGTGCCAGCAGCTTGGCCTGGGGTCCGGCGGAGACCCAGTACTTC. It codes for CASSLAWGPAETQYF.

This chain uses TRBV4-2 with TRBJ2-3; TRBD1 matches 10 bases. There are 18 residues in the CDR3. The germline gives CDR1 LGHNA, CDR2 YNFKEQ. The V segment lost 3 bases and the J segment 1 base; nucleotides outside the gene matches: 10. In DNA, the CDR3 is TGTGCCAGCAGCCACACCAGATCTGGGACAGGGGGCACAGATACGCAGTATTTT. It is translated as CASSHTRSGTGGTDTQYF.

For this clone: The same CDR3 arises from other DNA sequences in this sample as well. The V and J genes are TRBV30 and TRBJ2-7; 11 bases are a match to TRBD2. With 1 base clipped from V and 4 bases from J, the junction kept 0 bases outside the gene matches. CDR3 length equals 13 residues. From germline, CDR1 is GTSNPN and CDR2 SVGIG (reference sequence). CDR3 coding DNA: TGTGCCTGGAGTGGGACTAGCGGGTACGAGCAGTACTTC. Residues: CAWSGTSGYEQYF.

Concerning this clone itself: Within the sample, other DNA sequences also encode this same CDR3. V is TRBV28 and J is TRBJ2-1, with 8 bases aligning to TRBD2. The germline gives CDR1 MDHEN, CDR2 SYDVKM. The CDR3 spans 14 residues. V dropped 3 bases and J dropped 6; count of bases not matched to a gene: 4. The CDR3 DNA follows: TGTGCCAGCAGTTTGGGCCTAGCGGGCAATGAGCAGTTCTTC. This sequence encodes CASSLGLAGNEQFF.

The V call is TRBV10-1, the J call TRBJ2-3; D is perhaps TRBD2 (7 bases). In germline, CDR1 is WNHNN, CDR2 SYGVQD (reference sequence). There are 16 residues in the CDR3. Trimming cost V 2 bases and J 5 bases, with 17 bases left between them. This CDR3 is CASSEVLAEGGDTQYF. The CDR3 bases are TGCGCCAGCAGTGAGGTTCTAGCGGAGGGGGGAGATACGCAGTATTTT.

This chain connects TRBV29-1 to TRBJ2-2, with D possibly matching TRBD1 (5 bases). The CDR3 is 15 amino acids. Trimming took off 7 bases at V and 0 bases at J, with 15 bases between the two ends. In germline, CDR1 is SQVTM, CDR2 ANQGSEA. This CDR3 is CSAPSDTSNTGELFF. In DNA, the CDR3 is TGCAGCGCACCATCGGACACGTCGAACACCGGGGAGCTGTTTTTT.

The genes are TRBV30 and TRBJ2-1; maybe TRBD1 (5 bases). Trimming took 0 bases from V and 7 from J, leaving 10 bases between them. CDR3 length equals 13 residues. Germline CDR1 and CDR2: GTSNPN and SVGIG (reference sequence). The CDR3 sequence is CAWSVDSTNEQFF. In nucleotides, the CDR3 is TGTGCCTGGAGTGTAGACAGTACTAATGAGCAGTTCTTC.

This clone is a singleton in its sample. This sequence joins TRBV5-1 and TRBJ1-2; no firm D call. The CDR3 has 13 amino acids. Trimming shortened V by 5 bases and J by 0 bases, and 8 bases separated the two germline ends. CDR1 and CDR2 from the germline V gene are SGHRS and YFSETQ. The CDR3, as DNA: TGCGCCAGCAGTATAGGCACTAACTATGGCTACACCTTC. Translated, it gives CASSIGTNYGYTF.

This chain uses TRBV25-1 with TRBJ1-5, with 8 bases lining up with TRBD1. Germline V lookup: CDR1 MGHDK, CDR2 SYGVNS. Trimming cost V 6 bases and J 6 bases; bases outside gene matches: 4. This CDR3 region has 13 residues. As DNA, the CDR3 is TGTGCCAGCAGCCCAGGGGGCTCTCAGCCCCAGCATTTT. Amino acids: CASSPGGSQPQHF.

The V gene is TRBV4-2, the J gene TRBJ2-5; unclear D gene. The length of the CDR3 is 16 residues. Looked up from germline, CDR1 is LGHNA and CDR2 is YNFKEQ. V gave up 0 bases and J gave up 2 bases, with 13 bases separating them. The CDR3 sequence: CASSQDWATAQETQYF. CDR3 bases: TGTGCCAGCAGCCAAGATTGGGCCACCGCTCAAGAGACCCAGTACTTC.

The chain uses TRBV5-4 and TRBJ1-3; 8 bases match TRBD1. This CDR3 is built from 16 residues. V lost 3 bases and J lost 3; bases outside the gene matches: 8. Per germline, CDR1 SGHNT and CDR2 YYREEE (reference sequence). The CDR3 loop reads CASSSPTGANGNTIYF. The CDR3 nucleotides are TGTGCCAGCAGCTCCCCGACAGGGGCAAATGGAAACACCATATATTTT.

The V call is TRBV5-1, the J call TRBJ1-2, with no clear D. This CDR3 comprises 14 residues. Germline CDR1 SGHRS, CDR2 YFSETQ. V gave up 7 bases and J gave up 2 bases, with 15 bases separating them. As DNA, the CDR3 is TGCGCCAGCGATAACAGAATTTTCAACTATGGCTACACCTTC. Its protein product is CASDNRIFNYGYTF.

The rearrangement links TRBV7-9 to TRBJ2-5, with D perhaps TRBD1 (6 bases). The CDR3 extends over 15 amino acids. Germline V gene lookup returns CDR1 SEHNR and CDR2 FQNEAQ (reference sequence). The germline V and J ends were trimmed by 7 bases and 4 bases, with 19 bases remaining between them. This CDR3 is CASNSLDSSGETQYF. In nucleotides, the CDR3 is TGTGCCAGCAACTCACTGGACAGTTCCGGAGAGACCCAGTACTTC.

This chain uses TRBV18 with TRBJ2-3; the D call may be TRBD1 or TRBD2 (5 bases each). Germline lookup yields CDR1 KGHSH and CDR2 LQKENI. The CDR3 contains 14 residues. Between the trimmed V and J ends, which lost 8 bases and 0 bases, there was a span of 12 bases. CDR3 region: CASQPRDSTDTQYF. In DNA, the CDR3 is TGTGCCAGCCAACCCCGGGACAGCACAGATACGCAGTATTTT.

This chain uses TRBV10-2 with TRBJ2-1; D remains unclear. Between the trimmed V and J ends, which lost 5 bases and 4 bases, there was a span of 12 bases. CDR3 length equals 14 residues. CDR1 is WSHSY, CDR2 SAAADI, per germline. CDR3 nucleotide sequence: TGCGCCAGCAGTTCGGTATCGGCATACAATGAGCAGTTCTTC. This codes for CASSSVSAYNEQFF.

J is TRBJ2-7 and V is TRBV10-2; 9 nucleotides align to TRBD1. Looked up from germline, CDR1 is WSHSY and CDR2 is SAAADI. CDR3 size: 14 residues. V trimming: 4 bases; J trimming: 3 bases; junction bases outside the gene matches: 4. The CDR3 DNA reads as TGCGCCAGCAGTGGCCCGGACAGGGGCTACGAGCAGTACTTC. It is translated as CASSGPDRGYEQYF.

This clone was observed once. The rearrangement uses TRBV19 and TRBJ1-6; 9 bases match TRBD1. The V and J ends lost 7 bases and 6 bases, in that order; junction bases with no gene match: 4. The CDR3 totals 14 residues. Germline V gene lookup returns CDR1 LNHDA and CDR2 SQIVND (reference sequence). The CDR3 sequence is CASIGDRVNSPLHF. The DNA of the CDR3 is TGTGCCAGTATTGGGGACAGGGTTAATTCACCCCTCCACTTT.

The chain uses TRBV2 and TRBJ2-5; unclear D gene. V dropped 7 bases and J dropped 5 bases, with 14 bases sitting between them. There are 13 residues in the CDR3. Germline V gene lookup returns CDR1 SNHLY and CDR2 FYNNEI. CDR3 sequence: CASKSSVGETQYF. DNA of the CDR3: TGTGCCAGCAAGTCGAGCGTCGGCGAGACCCAGTACTTC.

The V gene is TRBV7-8, the J gene TRBJ1-4; possible D gene TRBD1, 5 bases. The V gene's germline CDR1 is SGHVS and CDR2 FQNEAQ. Trimming took 5 bases from V and 7 from J, leaving 26 bases between them. The CDR3 is made up of 18 amino acids. The CDR3: CASSRSTPGEEGSEKLFF. The DNA for the CDR3 is TGTGCCAGCAGCCGGTCCACACCGGGGGAGGAGGGTAGTGAAAAACTGTTTTTT.

Concerning this clone itself: This may stem from a read error, because a much larger clone lies one nucleotide away. The genes are TRBV6-5 and TRBJ2-7; 12 bases map to TRBD1. This CDR3 region has 14 residues. Per the germline V gene, CDR1 is MNHEY and CDR2 is SVGAGI. J gave up 5 bases and V 5 bases, and 4 bases lay outside the gene matches. In DNA form, the CDR3 reads TGTGCCAGCAGTCCCGGGACAGGGGGCCACGAGCAGTACTTC. Protein: CASSPGTGGHEQYF.

The chain links TRBV28 to TRBJ2-7; TRBD2 matches at 7 bases. CDR1 is MDHEN and CDR2 is SYDVKM in the germline V gene. The CDR3 is 14 amino acids. The V and J ends lost 3 bases and 5 bases, in that order; junction bases with no gene match: 7. The CDR3 DNA sequence: TGTGCCAGCAGTTTGATCGGGGGGTCGAACGAGCAGTACTTC. Translating it yields CASSLIGGSNEQYF.

Worth noting for this clone: Other DNA variants within this sample encode the same CDR3. The chain employs TRBV27 and TRBJ1-2; tentative D call: TRBD1 (6 bases). Looked up from germline, CDR1 is MNHEY and CDR2 is SMNVEV (reference sequence). The V gene lost 6 bases and the J gene lost 7 bases, with 9 bases spanning the gap. The CDR3 has 11 amino acids. The chain's CDR3 is CASSPGVGYTF. The CDR3 DNA follows: TGTGCCAGCAGCCCAGGGGTTGGCTACACCTTC.

This rearrangement joins TRBV27 to TRBJ2-1, with D unresolved. Germline CDR1 reads MNHEY; CDR2 reads SMNVEV (reference sequence). The V end lost 3 bases, the J end lost 2 bases, and 8 bases lay between the germline ends. This CDR3 spans 14 amino acids. The CDR3 DNA sequence: TGTGCCAGCAGTTTCTCTCAGCCCTACAATGAGCAGTTCTTC. As protein: CASSFSQPYNEQFF.

This clone has just one count. This chain joins TRBV15 and TRBJ2-7; TRBD1 matches 8 bases. The CDR3 runs to 15 residues. V lost 1 base, J lost 4 bases, and 6 bases stayed unmatched. Germline-derived CDR1 and CDR2 are LNHNV and YYDKDF (reference sequence). CDR3 in DNA: TGTGCCACCAGCAGAGCGGAGACAGGGGATTACGAGCAGTACTTC. This sequence encodes CATSRAETGDYEQYF.

With respect to this clone: In the same sample, other DNA sequences code for this CDR3. This chain uses TRBV7-8 with TRBJ2-7, with a weak D call TRBD2 (5 bases). Germline CDR1 is SGHVS and CDR2 is FQNEAQ. The CDR3 has 15 residues. Between the trimmed V and J ends, which lost 1 base and 0 bases, there was a span of 10 bases. CDR3 residues: CASSLVGGSSYEQYF. The CDR3 DNA is TGTGCCAGCAGCTTAGTGGGTGGGAGCTCCTACGAGCAGTACTTC.

The chain carries TRBV7-9 and TRBJ2-5; D gene unclear. Between the trimmed V and J ends, which lost 2 bases and 5 bases, there was a span of 18 bases. The CDR3 totals 16 residues. Germline V lookup: CDR1 SEHNR, CDR2 FQNEAQ (reference sequence). The CDR3 spells CASSLSWNEVGETQYF. CDR3 coding DNA: TGTGCCAGCAGCTTATCATGGAATGAGGTTGGGGAGACCCAGTACTTC.

Turning to this clone: Compared with germline, one end of the junction differs, possibly owing to a read error. The chain combines TRBV6-1 with TRBJ2-7, with D possibly TRBD1 on 6 matching bases. The CDR3 loop spans 17 amino acids. Germline CDR1 is MNHNS and CDR2 is SASEGT. CDR3 nucleotides: TGTGCCAGCAGCGAAGCGGACAGCTCAGTATTTTCCTACGAGCAGTACTTC. Its protein is CASSEADSSVFSYEQYF.